Described below is a single TCR beta chain sequence and its context. Assay used: immunoSEQ multiplex PCR; TCRdb lists only in-frame clones, some missing. The sample holds some 150,000 clones; 80% to 90% are singletons and the top ten take about 8%. This specimen comes from a study of blood T cell repertoires in COVID-19. The CDR3 consists of 14 residues. Germline CDR1 reads LGHNA; CDR2 reads YNFKEQ. V gave up 1 base and J gave up 1 base, with 6 bases separating them. Sequencing used peripheral blood. V and J are TRBV4-2 and TRBJ2-3; the D gene is possibly TRBD1 (6 bases). The receptor was derived from a man aged 35 to 55 who had recovered from COVID-19. The CDR3 protein is CASSQGTGTDTQYF. The CDR3 coding sequence is TGTGCCAGCAGCCAAGGGACAGGCACAGATACGCAGTATTTT.